One sample yielded the 7 T cell receptor beta chains listed below, sequenced in a study of post-analysis software for immune sequencing data. Findings and limits, study-wide: Controls had lower frequencies than patients of a few TRBV segments, which included TRBV5-6, TRBV5-1 and TRBV20-1.

Each TCR beta cDNA library carried unique molecular identifiers. MiXCR, applied by TCRdb to the PCR reads, yields one record per CDR3 protein. The sample has fewer than 900,000 distinct CDR3 sequences, under 60% seen once. Antigen specificity for these receptors is unknown. The source material was blood. Source of these receptors: a girl aged 5-17 years with multiple sclerosis.

The chain has TRBV12-3 or TRBV12-4 and TRBJ1-5, with a weak D call TRBD1 (6 bases). The CDR3 has 15 residues. With 5 bases removed from V and 3 bases from J, the gap between germline ends came to 14 bases. CDR3 sequence reads: CASSMGASTNQPQHF. DNA for the CDR3: TGTGCCAGCAGTATGGGGGCCTCAACCAATCAGCCCCAGCATTTT.

The chain uses TRBV29-1 and TRBJ1-2, with D possibly matching TRBD1 (6 bases). CDR1 SQVTM and CDR2 ANQGSEA come from the germline V gene. This CDR3 is 14 amino acids long. V lost 0 bases and J 7 bases, leaving 15 bases between the germline ends. This CDR3 is CSVEDQGRESGYTF. The CDR3 region has the DNA TGCAGCGTTGAAGATCAGGGGAGAGAGAGTGGCTACACCTTC.

V gene TRBV13 combines with J gene TRBJ1-2, with D unclear. This CDR3 has 13 amino acids. Germline CDR1 is PRHDT and CDR2 is FYEKMQ (reference sequence). V shed 2 bases and J shed 6 bases, with 10 bases lying between them. CDR3 region: CASSLTRRDGYTF. The CDR3, as DNA: TGTGCCAGCAGCTTAACCCGACGGGATGGCTACACCTTC.

The V gene is TRBV15, the J gene TRBJ1-2, with D unclear. The CDR3 is 14 amino acids. Trimming shortened V by 0 bases and J by 4 bases, and 9 bases separated the two germline ends. The germline V gene has CDR1 LNHNV and CDR2 YYDKDF (reference sequence). For the CDR3, the DNA is TGTGCCACCAGCAGAGATGAACTGTCCTATGGCTACACCTTC. Amino acids: CATSRDELSYGYTF.

V is TRBV29-1 and J is TRBJ2-3, with 7 bases that match TRBD1. Germline values: CDR1 SQVTM, CDR2 ANQGSEA. The CDR3 is 14 amino acids. Trimming cost V 3 bases and J 0 bases; bases outside gene matches: 3. The CDR3 DNA reads as TGCAGCGTTGACAGGGGACAGAGCACAGATACGCAGTATTTT. Protein: CSVDRGQSTDTQYF.

The chain carries TRBV27 and TRBJ2-7; 9 nucleotides match TRBD2. Losses at the gene ends were 6 bases for V and 1 base for J; bases not matched to a gene: 7. Germline V gene lookup returns CDR1 MNHEY and CDR2 SMNVEV (reference sequence). The CDR3 is 15 residues long. CDR3 region: CASSRGLATSYEQYF. As DNA, the CDR3 is TGTGCCAGCAGCCGCGGACTAGCGACATCCTACGAGCAGTACTTC.

The gene calls are TRBV5-8 and TRBJ2-5; no definite D call. V lost 4 bases and J lost 5, with 9 bases in between. The germline gives CDR1 SGHTS, CDR2 YDEGEE. The CDR3 is made up of 12 amino acids. The CDR3 DNA is TGTGCCAGCAGCCTACCACATGAGACCCAGTACTTC. It encodes CASSLPHETQYF.